This T cell receptor (beta chain) originates from a study of T cells in Graves' hyperthyroidism and ophthalmopathy. Study in general: The blood sample was taken at first diagnosis, before treatment began.

TCR beta CDR3 regions were amplified from RNA transcripts. First-round RT-PCR of the TCR CDR3 relied on the HTBI primer set. MiXCR, applied by TCRdb to the multiplex PCR reads, yields one record per CDR3 protein. The sample has around 700,000 distinct CDR3 sequences, 15% to 20% seen once. Study results and limitations: Median prediction lead before ophthalmopathy onset was 6.5 months with the model.

Trimming removed 4 bases from V and 1 base from J, with 10 bases in between. Germline assignment: CDR1 DFQATT and CDR2 SNEGSKA (reference sequence). CDR3 length: 13 amino acids. Isolation of PBMCs was performed on 9.5 to 10 ml fresh peripheral blood. This clonotype was recorded at least ten times. Antigen: not known. The sample was blood. The clonotype was recovered from a woman aged 45-60 years with Graves' hyperthyroidism that later progressed to Graves' ophthalmopathy. V gene TRBV20-1 combines with J gene TRBJ1-1; TRBD1 is a possible D gene (6 bases). The CDR3 region has the DNA TGCAGTGCTAAGGGACAACAGAACACTGAAGCTTTCTTT. This gives the protein CSAKGQQNTEAFF.